This TCR beta chain was identified in a study of early T cells in non-severe SARS-CoV-2 infection (dated by TCRdb to 2020 to 2023). With regard to the full study: Because TCR sequencing relied on bulk RNA taken from unsorted whole blood, pairing of alpha and beta chains was not possible. Study-wide conclusions, independent of this receptor: VDJdb matching was skewed toward anti-spike CD8 responses, so virus-specific expansions were likely underestimated and private and CD4 specificities were missed.

CDR1 MDHEN and CDR2 SYDVKM are derived from the germline V gene. The CDR3 covers 11 residues, taking in both the cysteine and the phenylalanine. The retained sequence is limited to the CDR3, 33 bases, with the frame set at the first base. Trimming removed 3 bases from V and 8 bases from J, leaving 5 bases between the germline ends. This clonotype was seen at least ten times. The specificity of this receptor is unknown. It has no much larger one-base neighbor in the sample; base qualities were not kept. This was a case-control study nested in a cohort of healthcare workers in London, UK, who had nasopharyngeal swab PCR tests and blood samples taken every week. Healthcare workers were enrolled in the week of the UK lockdown, from 23 to 31 March 2020, and were followed every week for up to roughly 15 weeks. Library preparation employed 5' RACE. TCRdb names NextSeq 500 as the instrument used. Unique molecular identifiers were attached to individual cDNA molecules in the TCR library protocol so that sequencing error and PCR bias could be corrected. Both TCR alpha and beta chains were sequenced, and tight co-correlation was observed between alpha and beta sequence abundances in each sample. The paper's processing steps were these. Decombinator V4 was used to annotate TCR sequences for V gene, J gene and CDR3. Expanded TCRs were defined as changing significantly between any two time points under a Poisson model with p below 0.0001. TCR abundances were normalised to the total number of TCRs sequenced in each sample and reported as counts per million. TRAV1-2 paired with TRAJ12, TRAJ20 or TRAJ33 defined MAIT TCRs, while TRAV10 paired with TRAJ18 defined iNKT TCRs. VDJdb, accessed 1 November 2021, was searched for CMV, EBV and SARS-CoV-2 annotated TCRs, excluding TCRs annotated for multiple antigens. TCRdb reanalyzed the raw reads on its own, using fastp at Q25 for trimming and MiXCR for clone calling, and kept in-frame beta chains. Every entry covers one CDR3 protein and lists the most common genes and DNA from its rows. These V and J calls are TCRdb output, not the study's own analysis. The sample profile shows tens of thousands of distinct CDR3 sequences; 4.5% of them were found once. 7.5% to 10% of the sample is in the top ten clones.

This TCR came from an adult who was a healthcare worker with PCR-confirmed SARS-CoV-2 infection or an uninfected control (not recorded which). The V gene is TRBV28 and the J gene is TRBJ2-1; no D gene can be assigned with confidence. Sequences were obtained from whole blood. The base sequence is TGTGCCAGCAGTTTTTCTTATGAGCAGTTCTTC. Its protein product is CASSFSYEQFF.